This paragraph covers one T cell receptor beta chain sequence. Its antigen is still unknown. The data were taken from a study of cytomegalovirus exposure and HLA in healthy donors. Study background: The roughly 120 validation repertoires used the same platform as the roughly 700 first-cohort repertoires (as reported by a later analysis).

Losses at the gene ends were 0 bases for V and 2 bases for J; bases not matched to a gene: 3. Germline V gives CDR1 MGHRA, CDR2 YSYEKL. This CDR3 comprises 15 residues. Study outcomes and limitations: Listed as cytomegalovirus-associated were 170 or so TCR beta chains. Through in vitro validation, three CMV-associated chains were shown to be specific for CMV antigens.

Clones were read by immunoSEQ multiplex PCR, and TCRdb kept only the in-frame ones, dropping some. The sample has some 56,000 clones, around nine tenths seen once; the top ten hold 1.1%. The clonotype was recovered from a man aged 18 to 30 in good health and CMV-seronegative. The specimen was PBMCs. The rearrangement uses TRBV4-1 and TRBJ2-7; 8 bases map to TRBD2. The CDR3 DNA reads TGCGCCAGCAGCCAAGATCAACTAGCGGCCTACGAGCAGTACTTC. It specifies CASSQDQLAAYEQYF.